Listed here are 27 T cell receptor beta chains from one sample, sequenced in a study of Graves' ophthalmopathy and Graves' hyperthyroidism. Amplification from RNA transcripts yielded the TCR beta CDR3 regions. Amplification began with first-round RT-PCR using HTBI primers, then second-round multiplex PCR was performed. Using its own MiXCR run on the multiplex PCR reads, TCRdb lists one record per CDR3 protein. The table includes about 400,000 distinct CDR3 sequences, approximately 20% detected once. Sequencing used peripheral blood. These receptors were obtained from a woman aged 18-29 years with Graves' ophthalmopathy.

The table lists this clonotype with many counts. V gene TRBV5-1 combines with J gene TRBJ1-2, with unresolved D. Trimming shortened V by 0 bases and J by 5 bases, and 11 bases separated the two germline ends. The CDR3 totals 14 residues. Germline lookup yields CDR1 SGHRS and CDR2 YFSETQ. The CDR3 here is CASSLGDGRYGYTF. CDR3 nucleotide sequence: TGCGCCAGCAGCTTGGGAGACGGAAGATATGGCTACACCTTC.

Many counts were recorded for this clonotype. This chain uses TRBV12-3 or TRBV12-4 with TRBJ1-1; no reliable D call. Trimming shortened V by 5 bases and J by 3 bases, and 10 bases separated the two germline ends. The CDR3 consists of 13 residues. The CDR3 DNA follows: TGTGCCAGCAGTCCCCCCGAGGACACTGAAGCTTTCTTT. Residues: CASSPPEDTEAFF.

This clonotype showed up many times. The CDR3 DNA follows: TGTGCCAGTAGTATCCGGACAGGGCGCCAGCCCCAGCATTTT. It yields the protein CASSIRTGRQPQHF. The gene calls are TRBV19 and TRBJ1-5, with 8 bases aligning to TRBD1. CDR1 LNHDA and CDR2 SQIVND come from the germline V gene (reference sequence). Losses at the gene ends were 3 bases for V and 7 bases for J; bases not matched to a gene: 5. The CDR3 has 14 residues. Variable domain in full (rest from reference TRBV19 and TRBJ1-5): DGGITQSPKYLFRKEGQNVTLSCEQNLNHDAMYWYRQDPGQGLRLIYYSQIVNDFQKGDIAEGYSVSREKKESFPLTVTSAQKNPTAFYLCASSIRTGRQPQHFGDGTRLSIL.

This clonotype was detected many times. This chain connects TRBV6-1 to TRBJ2-5; TRBD1 matches 11 bases. Per germline, CDR1 MNHNS and CDR2 SASEGT. Trimming took 8 bases from V and 5 from J; bases not matched to a gene: 10. The CDR3 is made up of 15 amino acids. DNA of the CDR3: TGTGCCAGCTACCGGGACAGGGGGTTTGGGGAGACCCAGTACTTC. Amino acids: CASYRDRGFGETQYF.

V gene TRBV2 combines with J gene TRBJ2-7; 9 positions match TRBD1. CDR1 and CDR2 from the germline V gene are SNHLY and FYNNEI. V gave up 4 bases and J gave up 3 bases; unmatched junction bases: 7. The CDR3 is made up of 15 amino acids. This chain's CDR3 is CASSGTGAAVYEQYF. The CDR3 region has the DNA TGTGCCAGCAGTGGGACAGGGGCCGCCGTCTACGAGCAGTACTTC.

This clonotype was seen once. V and J are TRBV12-3 or TRBV12-4 and TRBJ2-7; 10 bases line up with TRBD1. After removal of 6 bases from V and 5 bases from J, the junction contained 7 bases not matched to a gene. The CDR3 consists of 14 residues. The CDR3 nucleotides are TGTGCCAGCAGCCGCGGGACAGGGGTGGACGAGCAGTACTTC. This gives the protein CASSRGTGVDEQYF.

At least ten counts were recorded for this clonotype. The genes are TRBV7-8 and TRBJ2-7, with a weak D call TRBD2 (6 bases). Trimming left V 3 bases short and J 4 bases short, with 13 bases between. The CDR3 is 14 amino acids. Germline CDR1 reads SGHVS; CDR2 reads FQNEAQ. CDR3 nucleotide sequence: TGTGCCAGCAGCTTCCGCGAGGGGAGGTACGAGCAGTACTTC. Translating gives CASSFREGRYEQYF.

This clonotype was counted at least ten times. At one of its ends the junction is not consistent with the germline gene, which may arise from a read error. This CDR3 is CAWNGGAHEQHF. CDR3 bases: TGTGCCTGGAATGGGGGGGCGCACGAGCAGCACTTC. The chain employs TRBV30 and TRBJ2-7, with D possibly matching TRBD2 (7 bases). The CDR3 is made up of 12 amino acids. Germline CDR1 GTSNPN, CDR2 SVGIG (reference sequence). Supplemented by reference TRBV30 and TRBJ2-7, the full variable domain reads SQTIHQWPATLVQPVGSPLSLECTVEGTSNPNLYWYRQAAGRGLQLLFYSVGIGQISSEVPQNLSASRPQDRQFILSSKKLLLSDSGFYLCAWNGGAHEQHFGPGTRLTVT.

This clonotype was seen at least ten times. The CDR3 reads CASSLLPGPTNSPLHF. CDR3 in DNA: TGTGCCAGCAGCTTATTGCCAGGACCCACGAATTCACCCCTCCACTTT. This rearrangement joins TRBV7-3 to TRBJ1-6, with D unclear. This CDR3 contains 16 residues. The V gene lost 2 bases and the J gene lost 7 bases, with 15 bases spanning the gap. The germline V gene has CDR1 SGHTA and CDR2 FQGTGA.

This clonotype was detected ten times or more. The chain is built from TRBV24-1 and TRBJ2-4; 10 positions match TRBD1. The V segment lost 3 bases and the J segment 8 bases; nucleotides outside the gene matches: 6. Germline-derived CDR1 and CDR2 are KGHDR and SFDVKD. The CDR3 runs 15 residues. CDR3 protein: CATSDPRQGADIQYF. The CDR3 nucleotides are TGTGCCACCAGTGATCCTAGACAGGGGGCGGACATTCAGTACTTC.

In its sample, this clonotype was seen many times. The J gene is TRBJ2-7, the V gene TRBV20-1; possible D gene TRBD2, 5 bases. Trimming removed 0 bases from V and 2 bases from J, with 11 bases in between. Germline CDR1 reads DFQATT; CDR2 reads SNEGSKA (reference sequence). The CDR3 is 14 amino acids. The CDR3 sequence is CSAREIGETYEQYF. As DNA, the CDR3 is TGCAGTGCTAGAGAGATCGGGGAAACCTACGAGCAGTACTTC.

This clonotype was seen many times. The chain recombines TRBV11-2 with TRBJ1-1, with D unclear. Deletions cut 5 bases from V and 11 bases from J, with 21 bases between. Germline V gene lookup returns CDR1 SGHAT and CDR2 FQNNGV. This CDR3 contains 14 residues. The CDR3, as DNA: TGTGCCAGCAGCATCCCAGGACCAACCCGAAGGGCTTTCTTT. This encodes CASSIPGPTRRAFF.

V and J are TRBV18 and TRBJ1-1; D remains ambiguous. The CDR3 extends over 14 amino acids. Germline CDR1 and CDR2: KGHSH and LQKENI. V was pared by 3 bases and J by 4 bases, with 12 bases between. Here the CDR3 reads CASSPGVPATEAFF. The CDR3 DNA follows: TGTGCCAGCTCACCGGGAGTGCCGGCCACTGAAGCTTTCTTT.

This clonotype was counted ten times or more. The chain carries TRBV15 and TRBJ2-4; the match to TRBD2 covers 9 bases. The CDR3 is 19 residues long. Trimming took 0 bases from V and 0 from J; bases not matched to a gene: 9. CDR1 is LNHNV, CDR2 YYDKDF, per germline (reference sequence). The chain's CDR3 is CATSRDSGGRGGAKNIQYF. The CDR3 bases are TGTGCCACCAGCAGAGATAGCGGGGGTAGGGGAGGAGCCAAAAACATTCAGTACTTC. The entire variable domain, with the rest obtained from reference TRBV15 and TRBJ2-4, is as follows: DAMVIQNPRYQVTQFGKPVTLSCSQTLNHNVMYWYQQKSSQAPKLLFHYYDKDFNNEADTPDNFQSRRPNTSFCFLDIRSPGLGDTAMYLCATSRDSGGRGGAKNIQYFGAGTRLSVL.

This clonotype showed up many times. V usage is TRBV28 and J usage is TRBJ2-7; TRBD2 is a possible D gene (6 bases). This CDR3 spans 13 amino acids. V lost 7 bases, J lost 3 bases, and 13 bases lay in between. Germline V lookup: CDR1 MDHEN, CDR2 SYDVKM. CDR3 DNA sequence: TGTGCCAGCAACGCGGGACGGATCTACGAGCAGTACTTC. Translation gives CASNAGRIYEQYF.

This clonotype was counted ten times or more. The chain recombines TRBV18 with TRBJ1-5, with no clear D. This CDR3 comprises 17 residues. Germline V gene data show CDR1 as KGHSH and CDR2 as LQKENI. V was cut by 6 bases and J by 0 bases, with 18 bases left in between. Here the CDR3 reads CASSTRSPGDSNQPQHF. The CDR3 DNA is TGTGCCAGCTCCACCAGATCCCCCGGGGATAGCAATCAGCCCCAGCATTTT.

The rearrangement uses TRBV7-2 and TRBJ1-2, with TRBD1 matching over 7 bases. The CDR3 has 15 amino acids. Germline assignment: CDR1 SGHTA and CDR2 FQGNSA. Trimming removed 7 bases from V and 3 bases from J; junction bases left unmatched: 11. The CDR3: CASTRITTGYYGYTF. The CDR3 bases are TGTGCCAGCACACGCATCACGACAGGGTACTATGGCTACACCTTC.

This clonotype has at least ten counts. This sequence joins TRBV11-2 and TRBJ2-7; TRBD2 aligns across 8 bases. The germline V gene has CDR1 SGHAT and CDR2 FQNNGV. Trimming cost V 8 bases and J 6 bases; bases outside gene matches: 15. This CDR3 is built from 15 residues. As DNA, the CDR3 is TGTGCCAGCTCCCGCGCGGACAGCGGGAGTCTCGAGCAGTACTTC. This gives the protein CASSRADSGSLEQYF.

This clonotype came up a few times. V gene TRBV30 combines with J gene TRBJ2-6; D ambiguous. Trimming removed 3 bases at V and 0 bases at J, with 6 bases between. Germline CDR1 and CDR2: GTSNPN and SVGIG (reference sequence). This CDR3 region has 14 residues. DNA of the CDR3: TGTGCCTGGAGGCGCAACTCTGGGGCCAACGTCCTGACTTTC. This encodes CAWRRNSGANVLTF.

The table lists this clonotype with many counts. The V gene is TRBV7-2, the J gene TRBJ1-5; D is ambiguous. The V gene's germline CDR1 is SGHTA and CDR2 FQGNSA. The CDR3 loop spans 14 amino acids. V was shortened by 1 base and J by 7 bases, with 11 bases between the two germline ends. The CDR3 loop is CASSLGAQGQPQHF. Written as DNA, the CDR3 is TGTGCCAGCAGCTTAGGAGCTCAAGGGCAGCCCCAGCATTTT.

This clonotype was counted many times. V and J are TRBV29-1 and TRBJ2-7; 9 nucleotides line up with TRBD1. The trim removed 6 bases at V and 2 bases at J, leaving 8 bases unmatched. The CDR3 runs 14 residues. The germline CDR1 and CDR2 sequences are SQVTM and ANQGSEA. For the CDR3, the DNA is TGCAGCGTACTCCCGGGACAGGGTACCTACGAGCAGTACTTC. Its protein is CSVLPGQGTYEQYF.

In its sample, this clonotype was seen many times. The chain carries TRBV3-1 and TRBJ1-1; D gene uncertain. In germline, CDR1 is LGHDT, CDR2 YNNKEL (reference sequence). The V end lost 3 bases, the J end lost 1 base, and 6 bases lay between the germline ends. The CDR3 is 13 amino acids. In DNA, the CDR3 is TGTGCCAGCAGCCATTGGGCGAACACTGAAGCTTTCTTT. Translating gives CASSHWANTEAFF.

The J gene is TRBJ2-7, the V gene TRBV28; D unresolved. CDR1 is MDHEN, CDR2 SYDVKM, per germline. Trimming took off 6 bases at V and 4 bases at J, with 7 bases between the two ends. CDR3 length: 11 residues. Here the CDR3 reads CASSTEYEQYF. The CDR3 bases are TGTGCCAGCAGCACAGAATACGAGCAGTACTTC. The whole variable domain, remainder taken from reference TRBV28 and TRBJ2-7, is DVKVTQSSRYLVKRTGEKVFLECVQDMDHENMFWYRQDPGLGLRLIYFSYDVKMKEKGDIPEGYSVSREKKERFSLILESASTNQTSMYLCASSTEYEQYFGPGTRLTVT.

There are many counts of this clonotype. This sequence joins TRBV30 and TRBJ1-1; perhaps TRBD1 as D (5 bases). This CDR3 contains 13 residues. Trimming stripped 2 bases from V and 4 bases from J, with 11 bases between. CDR1 and CDR2 (germline): GTSNPN, SVGIG (reference sequence). CDR3 protein: CAWSRGSITEAFF. CDR3 in DNA: TGTGCCTGGAGTAGGGGAAGTATCACTGAAGCTTTCTTT.

This chain links TRBV15 with TRBJ1-1; a weak D match, TRBD1 (5 bases). Trimming took 0 bases from V and 0 from J, leaving 8 bases between them. The CDR3 totals 15 residues. Germline V lookup: CDR1 LNHNV, CDR2 YYDKDF (reference sequence). The CDR3 DNA sequence: TGTGCCACCAGCAGAGACAGGGTGATGAACACTGAAGCTTTCTTT. Translating it yields CATSRDRVMNTEAFF.

This sequence joins TRBV6-5 and TRBJ1-5, with TRBD1 matching 7 bases. The CDR3 loop spans 16 amino acids. V lost 1 base, J lost 4 bases, and 7 bases stayed unmatched. Germline CDR1 reads MNHEY; CDR2 reads SVGAGI. The CDR3: CASSYWSRTGNQPQHF. CDR3 in DNA: TGTGCCAGCAGTTACTGGTCCAGGACAGGAAATCAGCCCCAGCATTTT.

This clonotype came up many times. At one end, the junction sequence differs from germline, possibly due to a read error. This sequence joins TRBV19 and TRBJ1-2, with D maybe TRBD1 (6 bases). In germline, CDR1 is LNHDA, CDR2 SQIVND (reference sequence). This CDR3 is 12 amino acids long. The CDR3 coding sequence is TGTGCCAGTAGTACCACTGGGGGGCTGCAGAACTTC. It encodes CASSTTGGLQNF.